A selection of T cell receptor beta chains follows, all from one sample in a study of blood T cell repertoires in COVID-19. The data were produced by immunoSEQ multiplex PCR, yet TCRdb's version contains in-frame clones alone and is incomplete. This sample has approximately 270,000 clones, with around 93% found just once. Sequences were obtained from PBMCs or T cells enriched from blood (not recorded which). The receptors come from a man aged 35-49 years who had been exposed to COVID-19. The CDR3 runs from the conserved cysteine through the conserved F or W. A D gene is named only where the DNA matches it firmly. Part of the rows lack a size; the others show once, few, many or a class for expanded clones.

V	size	J	D	DNA	CDR3
TRBV3-1/TRBV3-2	once	TRBJ2-5	TRBD2	TGTGCCAGCACTGGGACTAGCGGGGCGGGGGAGACCCAGTACTTC	CASTGTSGAGETQYF
TRBV6-5	-	TRBJ1-4	-	TGTGCCAGCAGACCCCTCGTTCGAGGTGAAAAACTGTTTTTT	CASRPLVRGEKLFF
TRBV15	-	TRBJ1-2	-	TGTGCCACCAGCGGTAGCTACCCCCTTGGCTACACCTTC	CATSGSYPLGYTF
TRBV6-5	-	TRBJ1-1	-	TGTGCCAGCAGATCCCAAGCGAACACTGAAGCTTTCTTT	CASRSQANTEAFF
TRBV10-3	-	TRBJ1-2	TRBD1	TGTGCCATCAGCCCCGGACAGGGAGACTATGGCTACACCTTC	CAISPGQGDYGYTF
TRBV6-5	-	TRBJ1-3	-	TGTGCCAGCAGCGCGGCGGGGATCTCTGGAAACACCATATATTTT	CASSAAGISGNTIYF
TRBV30	once	TRBJ2-1	-	TGTGCCTGGAGTGCCCTGGGACGTTACTGGGACTTTAATGAGCAGTTCTTC	CAWSALGRYWDFNEQFF
TRBV12-5	-	TRBJ1-6	TRBD1	TGTGCTAGTGGTTTTGGGGGACAGATTGGATCACCCCTCCACTTT	CASGFGGQIGSPLHF
TRBV7-3	-	TRBJ2-1	-	TGTGCCAGCAGCCCTGAGCCTTCCTACAATGAGCAGTTCTTC	CASSPEPSYNEQFF
TRBV11-2	once	TRBJ1-1	TRBD1	TGTGCCAGCAGCTTAGTGGTCAGGGGGCATCACACTGAAGCTTTCTTT	CASSLVVRGHHTEAFF
TRBV27	-	TRBJ2-1	TRBD1	TGTGCCAGCAAGACAGGGGGCACCAATGAGCAGTTCTTC	CASKTGGTNEQFF
TRBV30	-	TRBJ1-6	-	TGTGCCTGGAGTGTAGAGTGGACAGCGAATTCACCCCTCCACTTT	CAWSVEWTANSPLHF
TRBV27	-	TRBJ1-4	TRBD1	TGTGCCAGCAGTCCGAGTGGGGACAGATACGAAAAACTGTTTTTT	CASSPSGDRYEKLFF
TRBV19	-	TRBJ2-7	TRBD2	TGTGCCAGTAGTTCCGCCGGACTAGCGGGACTAAAGAGCTCCTACGAGCAGTACTTC	CASSSAGLAGLKSSYEQYF
TRBV9	-	TRBJ2-7	-	TGTGCCAGCAGCGTAGGAGGGTCCTACGAGCAGTACTTC	CASSVGGSYEQYF
TRBV10-3	-	TRBJ1-2	TRBD1	TGTGCCATCAGTGACGGACAGGACCCCTCCAACTATGGCTACACCTTC	CAISDGQDPSNYGYTF
TRBV28	-	TRBJ2-1	TRBD2	TGTGCCAGCAGTCTGACGACTAGCCTTGACGAGCAGTTCTTC	CASSLTTSLDEQFF
TRBV27	-	TRBJ2-6	-	TGTGCCAGCAGTTTCGACAGCTCTGGGGCCAACGTCCTGACTTTC	CASSFDSSGANVLTF
TRBV4-3	-	TRBJ1-2	-	TGCGCCAGCAGCCAAGATATGCTCGGTGGCTACACCTTC	CASSQDMLGGYTF
TRBV5-1	-	TRBJ1-2	-	TGCGCCAGCAGAAGCGGACCCACTAACTATGGCTACACCTTC	CASRSGPTNYGYTF
TRBV6-5	-	TRBJ2-5	-	-	CASSSSGGGGETQYF
TRBV6-5	-	TRBJ1-2	-	TGTGCCAGCAGACAATCAGGGAAAGACTATGGCTACACCTTC	CASRQSGKDYGYTF
TRBV30	-	TRBJ2-3	TRBD2	TGTGCCTGGAGCGGCCCCTCGACTAGCGGGAGTTTAAGGCCCTTT	CAWSGPSTSGSLRPF
TRBV19	-	TRBJ2-7	TRBD1	TGTGCCAGTAGTTCTCGACAGGGTAAACACGAGCAGTACTTC	CASSSRQGKHEQYF
TRBV11-3	once	TRBJ1-1	-	TGTGCCAGCAGCTTAGGGGCACAGAACACTGAAGCTTTCTTT	CASSLGAQNTEAFF
TRBV7-3	-	TRBJ1-2	-	TGTGCCAGCAGCTTAGAAGGGGGCTATGGCTACACCTTC	CASSLEGGYGYTF
TRBV11-2	-	TRBJ2-2	TRBD1	TGTGCCAGCAGTCGTATCTACCCGGGACAGGGATTGTCCACCGGGGAGCTGTTTTTT	CASSRIYPGQGLSTGELFF
TRBV19	-	TRBJ1-1	TRBD1	TGTGCCAGTAGCAGGACAGGGGGATTAAACACTGAAGCTTTCTTT	CASSRTGGLNTEAFF
TRBV19	once	TRBJ2-1	TRBD2	TGTGCCAGTACCCTGACTAGCCTAAATTTCAATGAGCAGTTCTTC	CASTLTSLNFNEQFF
TRBV4-2	once	TRBJ2-2	TRBD1	TGTGCCAGCAGCACGGGACAGCCTAACGCCGGGGAGCTGTTTTTT	CASSTGQPNAGELFF
TRBV6-5	-	TRBJ1-2	-	TGTGCCAGCCTGTACGGCCCAGGGGGCTACACCTTC	CASLYGPGGYTF
TRBV6-5	once	TRBJ1-1	-	TGTGCCAGCAACGGGGAGGGGGGCACTGAAGCTTTCTTT	CASNGEGGTEAFF
TRBV19	-	TRBJ2-7	-	TGTGCCAGTGCGGGTGGACCCTACGAGCAGTACTTC	CASAGGPYEQYF
TRBV5-4	few	TRBJ2-3	TRBD2	TGTGCCAGCAGCTTAGGCAGCGGGAGGGGGCAGTATTTT	CASSLGSGRGQYF
TRBV7-2	-	TRBJ2-1	TRBD2	TGTGCCAGCAGCCTGTATAGCGGGGGCGCCTCCTACAATGAGCAGTTCTTC	CASSLYSGGASYNEQFF
TRBV21-1	-	TRBJ1-5	-	TGTGCCAGCAGCAAAGCGCAGGCCTTCGGCAATCAGCCCCAGCATTTT	CASSKAQAFGNQPQHF
TRBV20-1	-	TRBJ2-1	-	TGCAGCCCACTACTAGTTAATGAGCAGTTCTTC	CSPLLVNEQFF
TRBV6-2/TRBV6-3	-	TRBJ1-5	-	TGTGCCAGCAGTTCGGGTAGGTTATATAGCAATCAGCCCCAGCATTTT	CASSSGRLYSNQPQHF
TRBV5-4	-	TRBJ2-2	TRBD2	TGTGCCAGCAGCTCAAGCGGGAGTTCCCCCGGGGAGCTGTTTTTT	CASSSSGSSPGELFF
TRBV6-4	-	TRBJ2-1	-	TGTGCCAGCAGTGACTCTGCTAGCCGTGAGCAGTTCTTC	CASSDSASREQFF